Below, 13 T cell receptor beta chains from the same sample are listed, as sequenced in a study of T cells in Graves' hyperthyroidism and ophthalmopathy. RNA transcripts were the template for amplifying TCR beta CDR3 regions. HTBI primers were employed in a first-round RT-PCR of the TCR CDR3. Using its own MiXCR run on the multiplex PCR reads, TCRdb lists one record per CDR3 protein. The sample carries around 450,000 distinct CDR3 sequences, around 14% recorded once. The sequenced sample consisted of blood. The receptors were gathered from a woman younger than 35 with Graves' hyperthyroidism.

This clonotype was counted once. The chain employs TRBV7-2 and TRBJ1-6; the D gene is possibly TRBD1 (5 bases). This CDR3 contains 15 residues. Between the trimmed V and J ends, which lost 2 bases and 7 bases, there was a span of 12 bases. Germline V gene lookup returns CDR1 SGHTA and CDR2 FQGNSA. CDR3 loop: CASSLSGSGNSPLHF. As DNA, the CDR3 is TGTGCCAGCAGCTTATCAGGGAGTGGGAATTCACCCCTCCACTTT.

This clonotype was seen repeatedly, ten times or more. The genes are TRBV20-1 and TRBJ2-7, with a weak D call TRBD1 (6 bases). The CDR3 spans 13 residues. Trimming cost V 3 bases and J 5 bases, with 14 bases left between them. Germline lookup yields CDR1 DFQATT and CDR2 SNEGSKA (reference sequence). The CDR3 bases are TGCAGTGCTAGCTCGGCAGGGGTAAACGAGCAGTACTTC. Translated, it gives CSASSAGVNEQYF.

The chain uses TRBV5-1 and TRBJ2-1, with TRBD2 identical over 9 bases. CDR3 size: 16 residues. Trimming took 2 bases from V and 1 from J; bases not matched to a gene: 4. CDR1 and CDR2 (germline): SGHRS, YFSETQ. This chain's CDR3 is CASSFLAGASYNEQFF. The CDR3 region has the DNA TGCGCCAGCAGCTTTTTAGCGGGAGCTTCCTACAATGAGCAGTTCTTC.

This chain uses TRBV7-2 with TRBJ1-2; unclear D gene. This CDR3 has 15 residues. CDR1 and CDR2 (germline): SGHTA, FQGNSA. The V end lost 2 bases, the J end lost 0 bases, and 10 bases lay between the germline ends. CDR3 amino acids: CASSLYPPTNYGYTF. The CDR3 DNA sequence: TGTGCCAGCAGCTTATATCCCCCGACTAACTATGGCTACACCTTC.

Many counts were recorded for this clonotype. The genes are TRBV6-1 and TRBJ2-3; maybe TRBD1 (6 bases). The germline gives CDR1 MNHNS, CDR2 SASEGT. The CDR3 sequence is 13 residues long. Trimming left V 5 bases short and J 7 bases short, with 13 bases between. The CDR3 nucleotides read TGTGCCAGCAGTCAGGGGCAGTGGAATACGCAGTATTTT. It specifies CASSQGQWNTQYF.

This clonotype was observed at least ten times. V usage is TRBV2 and J usage is TRBJ2-2; 8 bases fit TRBD1. V lost 5 bases and J lost 2; bases outside the gene matches: 4. Per germline, CDR1 SNHLY and CDR2 FYNNEI. The length of the CDR3 is 15 residues. The CDR3 DNA is TGTGCCAGCAGTCAGGACAGGGCTAACACCGGGGAGCTGTTTTTT. This gives the protein CASSQDRANTGELFF.

Remarks on this clonotype: A read error may explain this, as a much larger clone is one base away. The chain uses TRBV3-1 and TRBJ2-1; D may be TRBD2 (6 bases). The germline V and J ends were trimmed by 6 bases and 5 bases, with 23 bases remaining between them. Germline V gene data show CDR1 as LGHDT and CDR2 as YNNKEL (reference sequence). The CDR3 sequence is 17 residues long. The CDR3 loop reads CASSPWEAGPVNNEQFF. The CDR3 nucleotides read TGTGCCAGCAGTCCCTGGGAAGCGGGCCCCGTGAACAATGAGCAGTTCTTC.

The sample holds many counts of this clonotype. This sequence joins TRBV7-8 and TRBJ2-2; 9 nucleotides align to TRBD1. V lost 4 bases, J lost 3 bases, and 6 bases stayed unmatched. Per the germline V gene, CDR1 is SGHVS and CDR2 is FQNEAQ. CDR3 size: 16 residues. Written as DNA, the CDR3 is TGTGCCAGCAGCTCCGGGGACAGGGAGGACACCGGGGAGCTGTTTTTT. Protein product: CASSSGDREDTGELFF.

For this clonotype: A single base separates this from a much larger clone, so it may be a read error. The chain links TRBV20-1 to TRBJ2-7, with TRBD1 identical over 10 bases. The trim removed 1 base at V and 3 bases at J, leaving 3 bases unmatched. The CDR3 loop spans 14 amino acids. Germline loops: CDR1 DFQATT, CDR2 SNEGSKA (reference sequence). CDR3: CSARAGTGVYEQYF. Written as DNA, the CDR3 is TGCAGTGCTAGAGCCGGGACAGGGGTCTACGAGCAGTACTTC.

This clonotype was detected only a few times. J is TRBJ2-3 and V is TRBV4-1, with TRBD2 matching over 10 bases. The germline gives CDR1 MGHRA, CDR2 YSYEKL. J gave up 5 bases and V 2 bases, and 1 base lay outside the gene matches. The CDR3 runs 14 residues. This chain's CDR3 is CASSQLAGEDTQYF. Here the CDR3 DNA reads TGCGCCAGCAGCCAACTAGCGGGAGAAGATACGCAGTATTTT.

This sequence joins TRBV11-1 and TRBJ2-5; TRBD1 agrees at 11 bases. The CDR3 consists of 15 residues. The V gene end was trimmed by 5 bases and the J gene end by 6 bases; junction bases not matched to a gene: 8. Germline CDR1 is SGHAT and CDR2 is FQDESV (reference sequence). CDR3 sequence (DNA): TGTGCCAGCAGCCATGACGGACAGGGGGCGAAGACCCAGTACTTC. Encoded protein: CASSHDGQGAKTQYF.

This clonotype was observed at least ten times. The gene calls are TRBV30 and TRBJ1-2; D remains unclear. Per germline, CDR1 GTSNPN and CDR2 SVGIG (reference sequence). This CDR3 spans 11 amino acids. V was cut by 2 bases and J by 11 bases, with 12 bases left in between. The CDR3 DNA follows: TGTGCCTGGAGTCAACCCCAAGGGTACACCTTC. Translated, it gives CAWSQPQGYTF.

This clonotype was picked up many times. J is TRBJ2-3 and V is TRBV20-1; D gene unclear. This CDR3 has 13 amino acids. Trimming took off 3 bases at V and 6 bases at J, with 13 bases between the two ends. CDR1 and CDR2 (germline): DFQATT, SNEGSKA (reference sequence). CDR3 in amino acids: CSARWQKIDTQYF. In DNA, the CDR3 is TGCAGTGCTAGGTGGCAGAAAATCGATACGCAGTATTTT.